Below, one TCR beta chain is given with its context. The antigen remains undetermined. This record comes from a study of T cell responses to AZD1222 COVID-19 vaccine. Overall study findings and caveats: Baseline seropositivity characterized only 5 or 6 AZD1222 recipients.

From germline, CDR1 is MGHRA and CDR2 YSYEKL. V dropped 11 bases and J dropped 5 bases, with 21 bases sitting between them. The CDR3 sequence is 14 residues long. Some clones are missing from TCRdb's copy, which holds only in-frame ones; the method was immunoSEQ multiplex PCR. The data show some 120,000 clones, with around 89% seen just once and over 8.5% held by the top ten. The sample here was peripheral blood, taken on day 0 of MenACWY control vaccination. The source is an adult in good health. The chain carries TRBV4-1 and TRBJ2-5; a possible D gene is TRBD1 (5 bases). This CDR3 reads CALKRGRPRETQYF. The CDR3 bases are TGCGCCTTAAAAAGGGGCAGACCTCGGGAGACCCAGTACTTC.